The 15 T cell receptor beta chains below were found in one sample sequenced in a study of identical twins. One entry per CDR3 protein results from TCRdb running MiXCR on the 5' RACE reads. The sample includes roughly 200,000 distinct CDR3 sequences, 6% to 9% of them seen just once. This same sample was also part of a study on yellow fever vaccine responses in identical twins.

The specimen was memory (CD45RO+) T cells sorted from blood. These receptors originate from a woman aged 18-35 years in good health.

The sample holds a few counts of this clonotype. The chain employs TRBV28 and TRBJ1-2, with a weak D call TRBD1 (5 bases). CDR1 and CDR2 from the germline V gene are MDHEN and SYDVKM. Between the trimmed V and J ends, which lost 5 bases and 4 bases, there was a span of 14 bases. The CDR3 has 14 residues. This chain's CDR3 is CASSNPTGFYGYTF. The CDR3 DNA follows: TGTGCCAGCAGTAATCCCACAGGATTCTATGGCTACACCTTC.

Many counts were recorded for this clonotype. The rearrangement links TRBV6-1 to TRBJ2-3; possible D gene TRBD1, 5 bases. The germline V gene encodes CDR1 MNHNS and CDR2 SASEGT. This CDR3 is built from 14 residues. V dropped 6 bases and J dropped 0 bases, with 10 bases sitting between them. This chain's CDR3 is CASSPQGSTDTQYF. Here the CDR3 DNA reads TGTGCCAGCAGCCCCCAGGGCAGCACAGATACGCAGTATTTT.

This clonotype has just a few counts. The chain is built from TRBV9 and TRBJ2-1, with TRBD1 matching 8 bases. This CDR3 region has 17 residues. Trimming removed 4 bases from V and 0 bases from J; junction bases left unmatched: 9. The germline CDR1 and CDR2 sequences are SGDLS and YYNGEE. The CDR3: CASSKLQGVSSYNEQFF. As DNA, the CDR3 is TGTGCCAGCAGCAAACTACAGGGGGTTAGCTCCTACAATGAGCAGTTCTTC.

This clonotype was detected ten times or more. The V and J genes are TRBV7-9 and TRBJ2-3; 7 bases line up with TRBD1. This CDR3 contains 15 residues. CDR1 and CDR2 from the germline V gene are SEHNR and FQNEAQ (reference sequence). V lost 3 bases to trimming and J lost 2 bases; unmatched junction nucleotides: 5. The CDR3 protein is CASSLRDRATDTQYF. In DNA form, the CDR3 reads TGTGCCAGCAGCTTGCGTGACAGGGCCACAGATACGCAGTATTTT.

This clonotype was counted at least ten times. The chain has TRBV2 and TRBJ2-2; D call uncertain. Germline V gene data show CDR1 as SNHLY and CDR2 as FYNNEI. CDR3 size: 14 residues. V was clipped by 2 bases and J by 2 bases, with 6 bases between them. The CDR3 DNA reads as TGTGCCAGCAGTGAACGTGAAAACACCGGGGAGCTGTTTTTT. Amino acids: CASSERENTGELFF.

This clonotype was seen a few times. The V call is TRBV28, the J call TRBJ2-7; TRBD2 agrees at 10 bases. The CDR3 is 18 amino acids. CDR1 MDHEN and CDR2 SYDVKM come from the germline V gene. After removal of 8 bases from V and 1 base from J, the junction contained 17 bases not matched to a gene. The CDR3 DNA reads as TGTGCCAGCCAAACAATACGGACTAGCGGTCCGCCATCCTACGAGCAGTACTTC. It translates to CASQTIRTSGPPSYEQYF.

The chain uses TRBV5-5 and TRBJ2-3; D is perhaps TRBD1 or TRBD2 (7 bases each). Germline V gene sequence: CDR1 SGHKS, CDR2 YYEKEE (reference sequence). Trimming took off 8 bases at V and 8 bases at J, with 15 bases between the two ends. This CDR3 has 12 amino acids. CDR3 in DNA: TGTGCCAGGGGCCCAGGGGGGGTTACGCAGTATTTT. This sequence encodes CARGPGGVTQYF.

This chain connects TRBV3-1 to TRBJ2-7; D ambiguous. V was trimmed by 1 base and J by 7 bases, leaving 11 bases between them. The CDR3 extends over 13 amino acids. Germline CDR1 LGHDT, CDR2 YNNKEL (reference sequence). CDR3 nucleotides: TGTGCCAGCAGCCAAGGACGTAGTTGGGAGCAGTACTTC. It yields the protein CASSQGRSWEQYF.

This clonotype showed up many times. V usage is TRBV28 and J usage is TRBJ2-5; D not certain. V dropped 7 bases and J dropped 5 bases, with 14 bases sitting between them. The germline gives CDR1 MDHEN, CDR2 SYDVKM. This CDR3 has 13 residues. CDR3 region: CASISGLAETQYF. The CDR3 nucleotides read TGTGCCAGCATCTCCGGATTGGCGGAGACCCAGTACTTC.

The J gene is TRBJ2-7, the V gene TRBV6-6; D gene uncertain. V was pared by 5 bases and J by 3 bases, with 11 bases between. The CDR3 sequence is 13 residues long. Germline V gives CDR1 MNHNY, CDR2 SVGAGI (reference sequence). The CDR3: CASSLQPLYEQYF. The CDR3 DNA reads as TGTGCCAGCAGTCTACAGCCTCTCTACGAGCAGTACTTC.

The rearrangement uses TRBV20-1 and TRBJ1-1; D may be TRBD1 (5 bases). The length of the CDR3 is 15 residues. Germline CDR1 reads DFQATT; CDR2 reads SNEGSKA (reference sequence). V was shortened by 0 bases and J by 0 bases, with 11 bases between the two germline ends. DNA for the CDR3: TGCAGTGCTAGAGAGGGGGAAGCAATGAACACTGAAGCTTTCTTT. Amino acids: CSAREGEAMNTEAFF.

The J gene is TRBJ1-1, the V gene TRBV29-1; D not certain. With 6 bases removed from V and 0 bases from J, the gap between germline ends came to 11 bases. Germline CDR1 and CDR2: SQVTM and ANQGSEA. The CDR3 spans 13 residues. CDR3 coding DNA: TGCAGCGTCTGGACGGAGATGAACACTGAAGCTTTCTTT. Residues: CSVWTEMNTEAFF.

This clonotype was recorded at least ten times. V gene TRBV20-1 combines with J gene TRBJ2-5; the match to TRBD2 covers 13 bases. CDR3 size: 15 residues. CDR1 and CDR2 (germline): DFQATT, SNEGSKA (reference sequence). V was clipped by 3 bases and J by 4 bases; unmatched bases: 5. CDR3 protein: CSASTSGRAVETQYF. For the CDR3, the DNA is TGCAGTGCTAGCACTAGCGGGAGGGCCGTAGAGACCCAGTACTTC.

This clonotype was found many times. The rearrangement uses TRBV5-1 and TRBJ2-2, with D possibly being TRBD1 (6 bases). The CDR3 length is 17 residues. Germline V gives CDR1 SGHRS, CDR2 YFSETQ. V lost 4 bases and J lost 0, with 16 bases in between. The CDR3 reads CASSITGTFSNTGELFF. The CDR3 region has the DNA TGCGCCAGCAGCATTACCGGGACATTTTCGAACACCGGGGAGCTGTTTTTT.

This clonotype was detected many times. The V call is TRBV20-1, the J call TRBJ2-1; 8 bases fit TRBD1. The junction had 5 bases not matched to a gene; V was cut back by 6 bases and J by 7 bases. CDR1 is DFQATT and CDR2 is SNEGSKA in the germline V gene (reference sequence). The CDR3 sequence is 12 residues long. The CDR3 loop is CSANRQGNEQFF. The DNA of the CDR3 is TGCAGTGCCAATCGACAGGGGAATGAGCAGTTCTTC.